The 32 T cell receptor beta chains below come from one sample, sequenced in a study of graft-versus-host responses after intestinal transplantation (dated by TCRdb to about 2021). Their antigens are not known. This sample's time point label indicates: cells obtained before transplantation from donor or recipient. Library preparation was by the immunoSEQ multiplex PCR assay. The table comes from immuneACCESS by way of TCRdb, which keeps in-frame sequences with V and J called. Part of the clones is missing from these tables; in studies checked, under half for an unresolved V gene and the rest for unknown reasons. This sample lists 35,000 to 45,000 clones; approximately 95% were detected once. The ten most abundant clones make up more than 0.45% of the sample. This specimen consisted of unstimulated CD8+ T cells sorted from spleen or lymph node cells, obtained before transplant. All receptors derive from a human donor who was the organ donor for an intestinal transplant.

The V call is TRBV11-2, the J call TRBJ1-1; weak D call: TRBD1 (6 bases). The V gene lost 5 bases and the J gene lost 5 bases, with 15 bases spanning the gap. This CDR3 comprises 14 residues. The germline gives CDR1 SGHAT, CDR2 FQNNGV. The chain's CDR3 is CASSVTGMITEAFF. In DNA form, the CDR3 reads TGTGCCAGCAGCGTTACAGGGATGATTACTGAAGCTTTCTTT.

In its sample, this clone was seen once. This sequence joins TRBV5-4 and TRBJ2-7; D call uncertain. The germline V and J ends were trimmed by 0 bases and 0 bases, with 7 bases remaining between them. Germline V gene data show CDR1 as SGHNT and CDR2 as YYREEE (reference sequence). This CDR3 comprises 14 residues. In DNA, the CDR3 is TGTGCCAGCAGCTTGGCGGCAGGCTCCTACGAGCAGTACTTC. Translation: CASSLAAGSYEQYF. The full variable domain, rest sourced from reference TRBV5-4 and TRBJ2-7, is ETGVTQSPTHLIKTRGQQVTLRCSSQSGHNTVSWYQQALGQGPQFIFQYYREEENGRGNFPPRFSGLQFPNYSSELNVNALELDDSALYLCASSLAAGSYEQYFGPGTRLTVT.

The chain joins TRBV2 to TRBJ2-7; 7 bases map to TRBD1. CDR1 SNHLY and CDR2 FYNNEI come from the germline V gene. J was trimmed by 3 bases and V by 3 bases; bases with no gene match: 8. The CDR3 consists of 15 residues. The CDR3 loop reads CASSDLTGNFYEQYF. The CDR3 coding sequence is TGTGCCAGCAGTGACCTGACAGGGAATTTCTACGAGCAGTACTTC.

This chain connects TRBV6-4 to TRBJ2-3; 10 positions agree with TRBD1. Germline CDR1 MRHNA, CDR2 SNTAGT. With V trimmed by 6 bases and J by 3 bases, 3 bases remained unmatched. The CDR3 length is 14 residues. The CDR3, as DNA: TGTGCCAGCAGGCCGGGACAGGGGACAGATACGCAGTATTTT. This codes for CASRPGQGTDTQYF.

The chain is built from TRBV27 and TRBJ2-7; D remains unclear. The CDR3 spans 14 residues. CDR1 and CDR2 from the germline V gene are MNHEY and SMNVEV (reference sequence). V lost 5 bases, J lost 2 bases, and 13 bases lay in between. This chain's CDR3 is CASSPMGLPYEQYF. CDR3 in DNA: TGTGCCAGCAGTCCCATGGGTCTCCCCTACGAGCAGTACTTC.

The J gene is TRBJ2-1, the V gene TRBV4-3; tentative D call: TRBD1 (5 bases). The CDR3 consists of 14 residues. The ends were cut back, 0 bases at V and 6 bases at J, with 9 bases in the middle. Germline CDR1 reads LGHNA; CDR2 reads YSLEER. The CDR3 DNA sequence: TGCGCCAGCAGCCAAGAGGACCAGGGCAATGAGCAGTTCTTC. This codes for CASSQEDQGNEQFF.

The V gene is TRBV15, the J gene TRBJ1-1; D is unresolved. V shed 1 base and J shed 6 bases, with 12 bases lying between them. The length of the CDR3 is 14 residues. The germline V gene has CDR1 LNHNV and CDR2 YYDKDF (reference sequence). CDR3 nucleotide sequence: TGTGCCACCAGCAGAGTCAATGACCCGCCTGAAGCTTTCTTT. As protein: CATSRVNDPPEAFF. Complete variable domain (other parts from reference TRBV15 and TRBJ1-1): DAMVIQNPRYQVTQFGKPVTLSCSQTLNHNVMYWYQQKSSQAPKLLFHYYDKDFNNEADTPDNFQSRRPNTSFCFLDIRSPGLGDTAMYLCATSRVNDPPEAFFGQGTRLTVV.

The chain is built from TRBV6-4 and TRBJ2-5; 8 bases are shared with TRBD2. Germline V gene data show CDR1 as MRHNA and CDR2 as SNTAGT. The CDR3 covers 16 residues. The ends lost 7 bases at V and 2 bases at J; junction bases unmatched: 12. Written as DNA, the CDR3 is TGTGCCAGCAAATTTATAGCGGGGTCTACTCAAGAGACCCAGTACTTC. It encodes CASKFIAGSTQETQYF.

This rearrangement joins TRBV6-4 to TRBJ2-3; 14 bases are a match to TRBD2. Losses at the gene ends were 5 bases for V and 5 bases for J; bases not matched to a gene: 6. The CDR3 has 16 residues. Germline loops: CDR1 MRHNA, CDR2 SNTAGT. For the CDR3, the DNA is TGTGCCAGCAGTACGACTAGCGGGGGGGCCGAAGATACGCAGTATTTT. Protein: CASSTTSGGAEDTQYF.

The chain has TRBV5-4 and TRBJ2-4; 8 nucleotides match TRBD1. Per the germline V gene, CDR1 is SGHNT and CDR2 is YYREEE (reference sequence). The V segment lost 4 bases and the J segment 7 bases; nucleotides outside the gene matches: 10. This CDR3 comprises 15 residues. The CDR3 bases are TGTGCCAGCAGCCCGCAAGCACAGGGGGGCAACATTCAGTACTTC. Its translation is CASSPQAQGGNIQYF.

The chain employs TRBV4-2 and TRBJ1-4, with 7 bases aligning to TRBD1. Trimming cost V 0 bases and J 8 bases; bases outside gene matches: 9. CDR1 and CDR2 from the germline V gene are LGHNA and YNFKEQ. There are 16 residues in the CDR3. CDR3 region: CASSQELGPRGEKLFF. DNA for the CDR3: TGTGCCAGCAGCCAAGAATTAGGACCCAGGGGGGAAAAACTGTTTTTT.

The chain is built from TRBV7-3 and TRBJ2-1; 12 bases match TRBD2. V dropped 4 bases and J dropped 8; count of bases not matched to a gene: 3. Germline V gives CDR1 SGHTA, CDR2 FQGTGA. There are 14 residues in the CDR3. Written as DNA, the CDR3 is TGTGCCAGCAGCTCCGGACTAGCGGGGCATGAGCAGTTCTTC. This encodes CASSSGLAGHEQFF.

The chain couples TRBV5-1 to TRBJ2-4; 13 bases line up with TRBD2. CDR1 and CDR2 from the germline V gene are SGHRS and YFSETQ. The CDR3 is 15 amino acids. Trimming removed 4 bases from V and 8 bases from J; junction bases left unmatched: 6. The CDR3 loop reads CASSPLTSGGYIQYF. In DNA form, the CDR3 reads TGCGCCAGCAGCCCCCTGACTAGCGGGGGGTACATTCAGTACTTC. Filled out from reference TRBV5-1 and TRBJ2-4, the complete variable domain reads KAGVTQTPRYLIKTRGQQVTLSCSPISGHRSVSWYQQTPGQGLQFLFEYFSETQRNKGNFPGRFSGRQFSNSRSEMNVSTLELGDSALYLCASSPLTSGGYIQYFGAGTRLSVL.

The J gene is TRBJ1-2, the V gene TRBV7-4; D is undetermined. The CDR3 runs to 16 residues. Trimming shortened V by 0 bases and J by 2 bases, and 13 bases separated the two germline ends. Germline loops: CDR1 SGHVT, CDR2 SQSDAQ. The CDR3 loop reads CASSLAPFGLNYGYTF. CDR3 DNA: TGTGCCAGCAGCTTAGCGCCCTTCGGCCTAAACTATGGCTACACCTTC.

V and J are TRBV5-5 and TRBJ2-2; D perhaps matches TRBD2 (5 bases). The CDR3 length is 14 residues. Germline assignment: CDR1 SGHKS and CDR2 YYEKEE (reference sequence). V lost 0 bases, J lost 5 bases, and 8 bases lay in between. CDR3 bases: TGTGCCAGCAGCTTGGCTCCGGGGACCGGGGAGCTGTTTTTT. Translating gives CASSLAPGTGELFF.

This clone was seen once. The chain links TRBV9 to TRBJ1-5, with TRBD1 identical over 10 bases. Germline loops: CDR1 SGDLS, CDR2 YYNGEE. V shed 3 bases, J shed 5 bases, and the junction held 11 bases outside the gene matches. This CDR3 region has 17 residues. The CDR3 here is CASSALRDRGKDQPQHF. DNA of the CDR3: TGTGCCAGCAGCGCCCTCCGGGACAGGGGCAAGGATCAGCCCCAGCATTTT.

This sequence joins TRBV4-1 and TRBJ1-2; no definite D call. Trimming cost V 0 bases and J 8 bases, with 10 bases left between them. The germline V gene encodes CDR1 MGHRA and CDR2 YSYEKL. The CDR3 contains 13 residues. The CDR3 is CASSQDRLVGYTF. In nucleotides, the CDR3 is TGCGCCAGCAGCCAAGACAGGCTCGTAGGCTACACCTTC.

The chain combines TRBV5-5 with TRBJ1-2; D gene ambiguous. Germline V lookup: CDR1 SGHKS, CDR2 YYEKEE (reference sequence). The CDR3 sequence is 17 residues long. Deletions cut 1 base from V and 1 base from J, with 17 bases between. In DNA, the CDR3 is TGTGCCAGCAGCTTGTTGCGGTTCTCTCAATTTAACTATGGCTACACCTTC. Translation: CASSLLRFSQFNYGYTF.

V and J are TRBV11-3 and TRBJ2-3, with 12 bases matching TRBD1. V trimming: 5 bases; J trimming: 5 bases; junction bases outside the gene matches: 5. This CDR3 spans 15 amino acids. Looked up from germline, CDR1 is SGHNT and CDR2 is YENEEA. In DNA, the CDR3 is TGTGCCAGCAGCGTGGGACAGGGGGCGGTAGATACGCAGTATTTT. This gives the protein CASSVGQGAVDTQYF.

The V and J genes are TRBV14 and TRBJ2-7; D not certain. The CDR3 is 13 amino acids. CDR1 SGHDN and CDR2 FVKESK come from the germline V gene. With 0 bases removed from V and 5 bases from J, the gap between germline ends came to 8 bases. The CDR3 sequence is CASSQEYTHEQYF. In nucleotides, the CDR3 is TGTGCCAGCAGCCAAGAGTACACCCACGAGCAGTACTTC.

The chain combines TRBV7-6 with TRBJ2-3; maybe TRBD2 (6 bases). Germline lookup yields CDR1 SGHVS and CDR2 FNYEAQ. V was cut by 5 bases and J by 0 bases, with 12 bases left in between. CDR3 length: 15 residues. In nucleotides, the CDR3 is TGTGCCAGCAGCCCGACGGGGGAAAGCACAGATACGCAGTATTTT. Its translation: CASSPTGESTDTQYF.

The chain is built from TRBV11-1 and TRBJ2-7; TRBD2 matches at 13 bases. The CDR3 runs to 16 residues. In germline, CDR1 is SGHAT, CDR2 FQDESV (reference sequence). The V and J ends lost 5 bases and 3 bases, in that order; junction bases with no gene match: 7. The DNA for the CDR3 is TGTGCCAGCAGCGGACTAGCGGGGGACCCTTTCTACGAGCAGTACTTC. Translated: CASSGLAGDPFYEQYF. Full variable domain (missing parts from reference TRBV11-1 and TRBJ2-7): EAEVAQSPRYKITEKSQAVAFWCDPISGHATLYWYRQILGQGPELLVQFQDESVVDDSQLPKDRFSAERLKGVDSTLKIQPAELGDSAMYLCASSGLAGDPFYEQYFGPGTRLTVT.

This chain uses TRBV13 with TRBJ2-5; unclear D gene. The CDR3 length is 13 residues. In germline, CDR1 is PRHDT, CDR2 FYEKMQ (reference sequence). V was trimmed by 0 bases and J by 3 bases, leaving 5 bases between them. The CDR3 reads CASSLGQEETQYF. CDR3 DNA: TGTGCCAGCAGCTTAGGCCAGGAAGAGACCCAGTACTTC.

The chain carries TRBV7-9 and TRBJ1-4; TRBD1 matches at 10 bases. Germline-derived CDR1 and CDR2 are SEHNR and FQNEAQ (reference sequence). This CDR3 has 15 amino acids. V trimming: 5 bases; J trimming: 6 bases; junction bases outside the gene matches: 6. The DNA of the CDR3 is TGTGCCAGCAGCACCAGGGACAGGGGTGATGAAAAACTGTTTTTT. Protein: CASSTRDRGDEKLFF.

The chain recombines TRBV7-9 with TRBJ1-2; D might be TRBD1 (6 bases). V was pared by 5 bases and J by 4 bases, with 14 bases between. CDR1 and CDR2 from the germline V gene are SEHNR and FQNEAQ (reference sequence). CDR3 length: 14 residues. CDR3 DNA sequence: TGTGCCAGCAGCCTGACAGGATTGGCCTATGGCTACACCTTC. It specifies CASSLTGLAYGYTF.

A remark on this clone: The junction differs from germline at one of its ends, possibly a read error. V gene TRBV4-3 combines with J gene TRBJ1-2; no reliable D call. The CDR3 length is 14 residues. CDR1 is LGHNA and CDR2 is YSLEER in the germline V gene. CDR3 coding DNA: TGCGTCAGCAGCCAAGATAAAGGGAACTATGGCTACACCTTC. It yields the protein CVSSQDKGNYGYTF.

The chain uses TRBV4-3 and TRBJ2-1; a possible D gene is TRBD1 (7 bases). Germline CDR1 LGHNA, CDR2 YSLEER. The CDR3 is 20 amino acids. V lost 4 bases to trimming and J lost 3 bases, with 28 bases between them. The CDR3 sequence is CASSRGGKGGASLGYNEQFF. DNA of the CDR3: TGCGCCAGCAGCCGCGGCGGGAAAGGGGGCGCTTCCCTAGGCTACAATGAGCAGTTCTTC.

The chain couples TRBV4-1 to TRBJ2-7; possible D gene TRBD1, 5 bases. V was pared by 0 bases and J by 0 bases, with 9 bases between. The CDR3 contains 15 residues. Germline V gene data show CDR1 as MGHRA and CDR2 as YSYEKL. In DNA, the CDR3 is TGCGCCAGCAGCCAAGAGTCAGGGCTCTCCTACGAGCAGTACTTC. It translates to CASSQESGLSYEQYF.

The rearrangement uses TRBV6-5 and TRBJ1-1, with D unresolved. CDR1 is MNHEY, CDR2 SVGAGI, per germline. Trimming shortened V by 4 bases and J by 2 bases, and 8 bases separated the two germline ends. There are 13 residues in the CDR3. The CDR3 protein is CASSSGLNTEAFF. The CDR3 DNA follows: TGTGCCAGCAGTTCTGGACTTAACACTGAAGCTTTCTTT.

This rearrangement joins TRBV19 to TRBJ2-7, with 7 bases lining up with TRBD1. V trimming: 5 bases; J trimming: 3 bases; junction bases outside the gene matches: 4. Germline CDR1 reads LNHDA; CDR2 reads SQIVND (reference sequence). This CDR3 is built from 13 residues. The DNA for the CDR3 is TGTGCCAGTAGTCCGTCAGGGGGCTACGAGCAGTACTTC. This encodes CASSPSGGYEQYF.

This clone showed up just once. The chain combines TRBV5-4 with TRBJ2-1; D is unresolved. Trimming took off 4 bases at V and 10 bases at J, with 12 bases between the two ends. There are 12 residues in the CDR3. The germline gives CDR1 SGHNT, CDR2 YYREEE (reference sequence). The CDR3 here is CASSPSVEEQFF. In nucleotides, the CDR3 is TGTGCCAGCAGCCCGTCAGTGGAAGAGCAGTTCTTC.

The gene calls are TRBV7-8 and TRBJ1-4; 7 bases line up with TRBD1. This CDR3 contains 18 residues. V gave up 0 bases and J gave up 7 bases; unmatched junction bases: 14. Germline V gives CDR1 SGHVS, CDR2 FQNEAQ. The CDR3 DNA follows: TGTGCCAGCAGCTTAGCTGCCAGGGGGTATGATCGCGGTGAAAAACTGTTTTTT. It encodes CASSLAARGYDRGEKLFF. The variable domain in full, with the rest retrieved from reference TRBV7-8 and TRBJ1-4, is GAGVSQSPRYKVAKRGQDVALRCDPISGHVSLFWYQQALGQGPEFLTYFQNEAQLDKSGLPSDRFFAERPEGSVSTLKIQRTQQEDSAVYLCASSLAARGYDRGEKLFFGSGTQLSVL.